Listed below are T cell receptor beta chains from one sample, sequenced in a study of blood T cell repertoires in COVID-19. Clones were read by immunoSEQ multiplex PCR, and TCRdb kept only the in-frame ones, dropping some. The table lists about 220,000 clones, about 90% of them singletons. Sample: PBMCs or T cells enriched from blood (not recorded which). Every receptor here comes from a man younger than 45 who had been exposed to COVID-19. Each CDR3 is given with its conserved first and last residue. A D gene is named only where the DNA matches it firmly. Only some rows state a clone size, as once, few, many or a class for expanded clones.

j_call: TRBJ2-2; clone_size: once; d_call: TRBD2; v_call: TRBV5-5; cdr3_nt: TGTGCCAGCAGCTTGACTAGCGGCATCACCGGGGAGCTGTTTTTT; cdr3_aa: CASSLTSGITGELFF
j_call: TRBJ1-6; clone_size: NA; d_call: TRBD1; v_call: TRBV10-3; cdr3_nt: TGTGCCATCAGAGGACAGGGGGAGAATTCACCCCTCCACTTT; cdr3_aa: CAIRGQGENSPLHF
j_call: TRBJ2-2; clone_size: NA; d_call: TRBD2; v_call: TRBV4-1; cdr3_nt: TGCGCCAGCAGCCAAGTGGGACTAGCGGGGGACGGGGAGCTGTTTTTT; cdr3_aa: CASSQVGLAGDGELFF
j_call: TRBJ2-1; clone_size: few; d_call: NA; v_call: TRBV5-4; cdr3_nt: TGTGCCAGCAGCACAAGAAACAATGAGCAGTTCTTC; cdr3_aa: CASSTRNNEQFF
j_call: TRBJ2-2; clone_size: once; d_call: TRBD1; v_call: TRBV4-2; cdr3_nt: TGTGCCAGCAGCCAAGATTGGACAGGGACCGGGGAGCTGTTTTTT; cdr3_aa: CASSQDWTGTGELFF
j_call: TRBJ1-5; clone_size: NA; d_call: TRBD1; v_call: TRBV10-1; cdr3_nt: TGCGCCAAGGACAGGAAAAGCATCATTAGCACCCAGCATTTT; cdr3_aa: CAKDRKSIISTQHF
j_call: TRBJ1-3; clone_size: NA; d_call: NA; v_call: TRBV15; cdr3_nt: TGTGCCACCAGCAGAGATCATGGGGGGACTGGAAACACCATATATTTT; cdr3_aa: CATSRDHGGTGNTIYF
j_call: TRBJ2-7; clone_size: few; d_call: TRBD1; v_call: TRBV4-3; cdr3_nt: TGCGCCAGCAGCCATTCTGCCACAGGGGAATCCTACGAGCAGTACTTC; cdr3_aa: CASSHSATGESYEQYF
j_call: TRBJ2-3; clone_size: NA; d_call: TRBD1; v_call: TRBV7-2; cdr3_nt: TGTGCCAGCAGCCCAACGGGACAGGGCACAGATACGCAGTATTTT; cdr3_aa: CASSPTGQGTDTQYF
j_call: TRBJ2-1; clone_size: once; d_call: NA; v_call: TRBV11-3; cdr3_nt: TGTGCCAGCAGTTACCCCTCCAATAGCCATCGCTTTTACAATGAGCAGTTCTTC; cdr3_aa: CASSYPSNSHRFYNEQFF
j_call: TRBJ1-1; clone_size: NA; d_call: NA; v_call: TRBV2; cdr3_nt: TGTGCCAGCCAGATTCTGAACACTGAAGCTTTCTTT; cdr3_aa: CASQILNTEAFF
j_call: TRBJ1-5; clone_size: NA; d_call: NA; v_call: TRBV7-9; cdr3_nt: TGTGCCAGTGAAGGGGGGGACAATCAGCCCCAGCATTTT; cdr3_aa: CASEGGDNQPQHF
j_call: TRBJ1-1; clone_size: NA; d_call: NA; v_call: TRBV27; cdr3_nt: TGTGCCAGCAGTTACCGGGGGAACACTGAAGCTTTCTTT; cdr3_aa: CASSYRGNTEAFF
j_call: TRBJ1-1; clone_size: NA; d_call: TRBD1; v_call: TRBV7-2; cdr3_nt: TGTGCCAGCAGCGTACTCAGGGGGAGCACTGAAGCTTTCTTT; cdr3_aa: CASSVLRGSTEAFF
j_call: TRBJ1-1; clone_size: NA; d_call: NA; v_call: TRBV30; cdr3_nt: TGTGCCTGGAGTCCACCCCGGGACTTCAAGGGGACTGAAGCTTTCTTT; cdr3_aa: CAWSPPRDFKGTEAFF
j_call: TRBJ2-7; clone_size: NA; d_call: NA; v_call: TRBV6-4; cdr3_nt: TGTGCCAGGACGCACGGCGGGGAGGACTACGAGCAGTACTTC; cdr3_aa: CARTHGGEDYEQYF
j_call: TRBJ1-6; clone_size: NA; d_call: NA; v_call: TRBV7-9; cdr3_nt: TGTGCCAGCAGCCCCGGGATGCGGTTTTCACCCCTCCACTTT; cdr3_aa: CASSPGMRFSPLHF
j_call: TRBJ1-3; clone_size: NA; d_call: TRBD1; v_call: TRBV9; cdr3_nt: TGTGCCAGCAGCCCCGGACAGGGCTCAGGAAACACCATATATTTT; cdr3_aa: CASSPGQGSGNTIYF
j_call: TRBJ1-1; clone_size: NA; d_call: NA; v_call: TRBV11-3; cdr3_nt: TGTGCCAGCAGCGCCCGCGGACAGAAGAACACTGAAGCTTTCTTT; cdr3_aa: CASSARGQKNTEAFF
j_call: TRBJ2-2; clone_size: NA; d_call: TRBD2; v_call: TRBV4-1; cdr3_nt: TGCGCCAGCAGCCTCACTAGCGGGGGTCCCACCGGGGAGCTGTTTTTT; cdr3_aa: CASSLTSGGPTGELFF
j_call: TRBJ2-3; clone_size: NA; d_call: TRBD1; v_call: TRBV2; cdr3_nt: TGTGCCAGCAGGGGGACAGGCACAGATACGCAGTATTTT; cdr3_aa: CASRGTGTDTQYF
j_call: TRBJ1-5; clone_size: NA; d_call: NA; v_call: TRBV3-1/TRBV3-2; cdr3_nt: TGTGCCAGCAGCCAAGATGTACTTCAGCCCCAGCATTTT; cdr3_aa: CASSQDVLQPQHF
j_call: TRBJ2-7; clone_size: NA; d_call: NA; v_call: TRBV18; cdr3_nt: TGTGCCAGCTCACCAGAGGGAACCTACGAGCAGTACTTC; cdr3_aa: CASSPEGTYEQYF
j_call: TRBJ1-6; clone_size: NA; d_call: TRBD1; v_call: TRBV29-1; cdr3_nt: TGCAGCGTTGGGGACAGGGATTCACCCCTCCACTTT; cdr3_aa: CSVGDRDSPLHF
j_call: TRBJ1-2; clone_size: NA; d_call: NA; v_call: TRBV30; cdr3_nt: TGTGCCTGGATTAATGGACAGCTGGATGGCTACACCTTC; cdr3_aa: CAWINGQLDGYTF
j_call: TRBJ1-2; clone_size: NA; d_call: TRBD1; v_call: TRBV13; cdr3_nt: TGTGCCAGCAGCTTGGGAAGAGGGCAGGGGGCTGGCTACACCTTC; cdr3_aa: CASSLGRGQGAGYTF
j_call: TRBJ2-3; clone_size: NA; d_call: TRBD1; v_call: TRBV5-3; cdr3_nt: TGTGCCAGAACCGGGACAGGCCGCACAGATACGCAGTATTTT; cdr3_aa: CARTGTGRTDTQYF
j_call: TRBJ2-7; clone_size: NA; d_call: TRBD1; v_call: TRBV7-3; cdr3_nt: TGTGCCAGCAGCTCGGGACAGCCCACGGCGGAGCAGTACTTC; cdr3_aa: CASSSGQPTAEQYF
j_call: TRBJ1-4; clone_size: once; d_call: NA; v_call: TRBV27; cdr3_nt: TGTGCCAGCAGTCGTCCGGGCGGGGGGATCGAAAAACTGTTTTTT; cdr3_aa: CASSRPGGGIEKLFF
j_call: TRBJ1-5; clone_size: NA; d_call: TRBD1; v_call: TRBV4-2; cdr3_nt: TGTGCCAGCAGCCCGGGACAGTCCAATCAGCCCCAGCATTTT; cdr3_aa: CASSPGQSNQPQHF
j_call: TRBJ2-1; clone_size: NA; d_call: TRBD2; v_call: TRBV7-9; cdr3_nt: TGTGCCAGCAGCCCGCGGGGGACCTACAATGAGCAGTTCTTC; cdr3_aa: CASSPRGTYNEQFF
j_call: TRBJ2-1; clone_size: NA; d_call: TRBD1; v_call: TRBV5-4; cdr3_nt: TGTGCCAGCAGCTCTCGGACAGGGAACAATGAGCAGTTCTTC; cdr3_aa: CASSSRTGNNEQFF
j_call: TRBJ1-1; clone_size: NA; d_call: NA; v_call: TRBV6-5; cdr3_nt: TGTGCCAGCCCAGGGAATATGCGAACTGAAGCTTTCTTT; cdr3_aa: CASPGNMRTEAFF
j_call: TRBJ2-7; clone_size: once; d_call: TRBD1; v_call: TRBV7-9; cdr3_nt: TGTGCCAGCAGCACCCACCAGGGGGTTGGGGGCGAGCAGTACTTC; cdr3_aa: CASSTHQGVGGEQYF
j_call: TRBJ2-5; clone_size: few; d_call: NA; v_call: TRBV5-1; cdr3_nt: TGCGCCAGCAGCTTGGAGACAGGAGAGACCCAGTACTTC; cdr3_aa: CASSLETGETQYF
j_call: TRBJ1-4; clone_size: NA; d_call: TRBD1; v_call: TRBV2; cdr3_nt: TGTGCCAGCAGTGAGACCGGGACAGATAATGAAAAACTGTTTTTT; cdr3_aa: CASSETGTDNEKLFF
j_call: TRBJ1-5; clone_size: NA; d_call: NA; v_call: TRBV6-1; cdr3_nt: TGTGCCAGCAGTGAAATAGGACAGAGCGATCAGCCCCAGCATTTT; cdr3_aa: CASSEIGQSDQPQHF
j_call: TRBJ2-7; clone_size: NA; d_call: NA; v_call: TRBV20-1; cdr3_nt: TGCAGTGCTAGTAATCAGGGTATCTACGAGCAGTACTTC; cdr3_aa: CSASNQGIYEQYF
j_call: TRBJ1-2; clone_size: NA; d_call: NA; v_call: TRBV12-2; cdr3_nt: TGTGCAAGTCGCAAGGAGGGGCCATACTCTAACTATGGCTACACCTTC; cdr3_aa: CASRKEGPYSNYGYTF
j_call: TRBJ2-4; clone_size: NA; d_call: NA; v_call: TRBV19; cdr3_nt: TGTGCCAGTAGTATAGATCTATCCGGTCTAGCCAAAAACATTCAGTACTTC; cdr3_aa: CASSIDLSGLAKNIQYF
j_call: TRBJ2-2; clone_size: NA; d_call: TRBD1; v_call: TRBV29-1; cdr3_nt: TGCAGCGTCCGGGACAGGCACACCGGGGAGCTGTTTTTT; cdr3_aa: CSVRDRHTGELFF
j_call: TRBJ2-5; clone_size: NA; d_call: NA; v_call: TRBV5-1; cdr3_nt: TGCGCCAGCAGATATGCGGAGACCCAGTACTTC; cdr3_aa: CASRYAETQYF